Listed here are 29 T cell receptor beta chains from one sample, sequenced in a study of blood T cell repertoires in COVID-19. The method was immunoSEQ multiplex PCR; TCRdb's version includes in-frame clones alone and lacks a portion of them. Here the sample spans about 80,000 clones, roughly 90% being singletons. The sequenced sample was peripheral blood. All receptors come from a man between 65 and 85 years old with acute or convalescent COVID-19.

The rearrangement joins TRBV3-1 (or the pseudogene TRBV3-2) to TRBJ2-2; 7 nucleotides match TRBD2. The germline V gene encodes CDR1 LGHDT and CDR2 YNNKEL (reference sequence). The CDR3 has 16 residues. V lost 1 base to trimming and J lost 0 bases; unmatched junction nucleotides: 2. The CDR3 DNA sequence: TGTGCCAGCAGCCAAGTTGGACTAGCGAACACCGGGGAGCTGTTTTTT. Protein product: CASSQVGLANTGELFF.

V usage is TRBV30 and J usage is TRBJ1-6, with TRBD1 identical over 7 bases. The length of the CDR3 is 12 residues. With 3 bases clipped from V and 10 bases from J, the junction kept 3 bases outside the gene matches. Germline loops: CDR1 GTSNPN, CDR2 SVGIG (reference sequence). CDR3: CAWSETGSPLHF. The CDR3 nucleotides read TGTGCCTGGAGCGAGACAGGGTCACCCCTCCACTTT.

The chain couples TRBV28 to TRBJ1-2; 9 nucleotides align to TRBD1. CDR3 length: 16 residues. Germline CDR1 is MDHEN and CDR2 is SYDVKM. V lost 2 bases, J lost 1 base, and 5 bases stayed unmatched. CDR3 residues: CASSLGDRAINYGYTF. The CDR3 DNA sequence: TGTGCCAGCAGTTTAGGGGACAGGGCGATTAACTATGGCTACACCTTC.

This chain links TRBV3-1 (or the pseudogene TRBV3-2) with TRBJ2-1, with D perhaps TRBD2 (6 bases). The CDR3 covers 16 residues. CDR1 is LGHDT and CDR2 is YNNKEL in the germline V gene (reference sequence). V was pared by 0 bases and J by 8 bases, with 17 bases between. The CDR3 DNA sequence: TGTGCCAGCAGCCAAGATCGGCTCCCGGGGGTTTATGAGCAGTTCTTC. Protein sequence: CASSQDRLPGVYEQFF.

J is TRBJ1-1 and V is TRBV18, with 7 nucleotides matching TRBD1. The V gene end was trimmed by 3 bases and the J gene end by 3 bases; junction bases not matched to a gene: 1. The germline CDR1 and CDR2 sequences are KGHSH and LQKENI. This CDR3 has 13 amino acids. CDR3 sequence reads: CASSPDRYTEAFF. The CDR3 nucleotides are TGTGCCAGCTCACCGGACAGGTACACTGAAGCTTTCTTT.

The chain has TRBV11-3 and TRBJ2-7, with 15 nucleotides matching TRBD2. Trimming removed 1 base from V and 3 bases from J; junction bases left unmatched: 10. CDR1 SGHNT and CDR2 YENEEA come from the germline V gene. The CDR3 length is 19 residues. The CDR3 DNA reads as TGTGCCAGCAGCTTAGGGACTCAAGGACTAGCGGGAGGGGGCTACGAGCAGTACTTC. The encoded protein is CASSLGTQGLAGGGYEQYF.

This clone turned up a few times. The rearrangement uses TRBV14 and TRBJ1-2; D is possibly TRBD1 (5 bases). Germline CDR1 reads SGHDN; CDR2 reads FVKESK. The germline V and J ends were trimmed by 4 bases and 4 bases, with 10 bases remaining between them. This CDR3 comprises 13 residues. CDR3 region: CASSPGLSYGYTF. DNA of the CDR3: TGTGCCAGCAGCCCGGGACTTTCCTATGGCTACACCTTC.

The chain joins TRBV28 to TRBJ2-1, with 7 bases lining up with TRBD2. After removal of 6 bases from V and 15 bases from J, the junction contained 8 bases not matched to a gene. Germline loops: CDR1 MDHEN, CDR2 SYDVKM. There are 11 residues in the CDR3. The CDR3 DNA follows: TGTGCCAGCAGCATGAGCGGGGACCGGTTCTTC. Amino acid sequence: CASSMSGDRFF.

This chain connects TRBV4-3 to TRBJ2-3, with TRBD2 identical over 12 bases. V shed 4 bases, J shed 2 bases, and the junction held 4 bases outside the gene matches. This CDR3 has 16 amino acids. Germline assignment: CDR1 LGHNA and CDR2 YSLEER. The CDR3 DNA is TGCGCCAGCAGCCGACTAGCGGGGGTCCCCACAGATACGCAGTATTTT. This translates into CASSRLAGVPTDTQYF.

This clone has just one count. The chain couples TRBV5-6 to TRBJ1-1; TRBD1 matches 8 bases. V was pared by 0 bases and J by 6 bases, with 4 bases of the junction left unmatched. Germline CDR1 is SGHDT and CDR2 is YYEEEE. The CDR3 sequence is 14 residues long. The CDR3 coding sequence is TGTGCCAGCAGCTTGGCAGGGGGCGAGGCTGAAGCTTTCTTT. This codes for CASSLAGGEAEAFF. Using reference TRBV5-6 and TRBJ1-1 for the parts outside the CDR3, the full variable domain is DAGVTQSPTHLIKTRGQQVTLRCSPKSGHDTVSWYQQALGQGPQFIFQYYEEEERQRGNFPDRFSGHQFPNYSSELNVNALLLGDSALYLCASSLAGGEAEAFFGQGTRLTVV.

This chain connects TRBV2 to TRBJ2-3; 14 bases are a match to TRBD2. The CDR3 contains 16 residues. Per germline, CDR1 SNHLY and CDR2 FYNNEI. The trim removed 6 bases at V and 5 bases at J, leaving 7 bases unmatched. This CDR3 is CASRRLAGGPRDTQYF. The DNA for the CDR3 is TGTGCCAGCAGGAGACTAGCGGGGGGGCCAAGAGATACGCAGTATTTT.

The chain carries TRBV6-2 or TRBV6-3 and TRBJ2-3, with no clear D. CDR1 is MNHEY, CDR2 SVGEGT, per germline. V lost 2 bases and J lost 0, with 15 bases in between. The CDR3 is 17 amino acids. This chain's CDR3 is CASSYPTHLISTDTQYF. The CDR3 nucleotides are TGTGCCAGCAGTTACCCGACACACCTAATTAGCACAGATACGCAGTATTTT.

CDR3 DNA sequence: TGTGCCACCAGTGTCAACGCGGGAGGGCCAAATACGCAGTATTTT. Residues: CATSVNAGGPNTQYF. The chain joins TRBV24-1 to TRBJ2-3, with TRBD2 identical over 9 bases. From germline, CDR1 is KGHDR and CDR2 SFDVKD. The CDR3 runs to 15 residues. Trimming removed 5 bases from V and 7 bases from J; junction bases left unmatched: 9.

The chain links TRBV6-5 to TRBJ2-7; a possible D gene is TRBD1 (6 bases). The CDR3 loop spans 15 amino acids. Trimming cost V 6 bases and J 2 bases, with 17 bases left between them. Per germline, CDR1 MNHEY and CDR2 SVGAGI. This chain's CDR3 is CASRAIGGRAYEQYF. DNA of the CDR3: TGTGCCAGCAGGGCCATAGGGGGTAGGGCCTACGAGCAGTACTTC.

The V gene is TRBV6-5, the J gene TRBJ2-7; TRBD2 matches at 13 bases. The length of the CDR3 is 13 residues. Per the germline V gene, CDR1 is MNHEY and CDR2 is SVGAGI. The junction had 5 bases not matched to a gene; V was cut back by 11 bases and J by 4 bases. The CDR3 DNA follows: TGTGCCTCCCGACTAGCGGGAGGTTACGAGCAGTACTTC. Translating gives CASRLAGGYEQYF.

This clone was seen a single time. V is TRBV13 and J is TRBJ2-2, with a tentative D call TRBD1 (5 bases). From germline, CDR1 is PRHDT and CDR2 FYEKMQ (reference sequence). The CDR3 totals 18 residues. V lost 1 base and J 1 base, leaving 16 bases between the germline ends. CDR3: CASSLEGIGQKNTGELFF. The DNA for the CDR3 is TGTGCCAGCAGCTTAGAGGGGATAGGGCAGAAGAACACCGGGGAGCTGTTTTTT.

The chain is built from TRBV9 and TRBJ2-1; tentative D call: TRBD2 (6 bases). CDR1 is SGDLS, CDR2 YYNGEE, per germline. Trimming took 2 bases from V and 6 from J, leaving 15 bases between them. The CDR3 spans 15 residues. CDR3 region: CASSVGTQNFNEQFF. CDR3 in DNA: TGTGCCAGCAGCGTCGGGACTCAGAACTTCAATGAGCAGTTCTTC.

CDR3 in DNA: TGCGCCAGCAGCCAAGTTGAGAGCGGCTCCTACGAGCAGTACTTC. Translation: CASSQVESGSYEQYF. The chain recombines TRBV4-1 with TRBJ2-7; D might be TRBD2 (5 bases). Trimming removed 1 base from V and 0 bases from J, with 10 bases in between. Germline V lookup: CDR1 MGHRA, CDR2 YSYEKL. CDR3 length: 15 amino acids.

The chain recombines TRBV6-5 with TRBJ2-1; 11 bases line up with TRBD2. Germline V CDR1 and CDR2: MNHEY, SVGAGI. V was clipped by 6 bases and J by 3 bases; unmatched bases: 4. This CDR3 region has 15 residues. The CDR3 loop is CASSSTSGGYNEQFF. CDR3 bases: TGTGCCAGCAGCTCAACTAGCGGGGGCTACAATGAGCAGTTCTTC.

This clone was observed once. The chain recombines TRBV7-3 with TRBJ2-3; 9 bases map to TRBD2. The CDR3 runs 13 residues. Trimming took 2 bases from V and 14 from J; bases not matched to a gene: 8. Germline V gene sequence: CDR1 SGHTA, CDR2 FQGTGA. The CDR3 bases are TGTGCCAGCAGCTTACTTAGCGGGGGAGCGTGGTATTTT. Amino acid sequence: CASSLLSGGAWYF. Together with reference TRBV7-3 and TRBJ2-3, the CDR3 gives the full variable domain: GAGVSQTPSNKVTEKGKYVELRCDPISGHTALYWYRQSLGQGPEFLIYFQGTGAADDSGLPNDRFFAVRPEGSVSTLKIQRTERGDSAVYLCASSLLSGGAWYFGPGTRLTVL.

This chain connects TRBV28 to TRBJ1-4; perhaps TRBD1 as D (5 bases). The V gene lost 1 base and the J gene lost 15 bases, with 12 bases spanning the gap. Germline V gives CDR1 MDHEN, CDR2 SYDVKM. CDR3 size: 12 residues. Written as DNA, the CDR3 is TGTGCCAGCAGTTTATCGCCGAAGGGGTTGTTTTTT. Its protein product is CASSLSPKGLFF.

The chain couples TRBV2 to TRBJ2-2; the match to TRBD1 covers 9 bases. The J segment lost 1 base and the V segment lost 9 bases, leaving 6 bases of the junction unmatched. Germline V gene lookup returns CDR1 SNHLY and CDR2 FYNNEI. The CDR3 length is 15 residues. The CDR3 loop is CASVQGALNTGELFF. Here the CDR3 DNA reads TGTGCCAGTGTACAGGGGGCCCTGAACACCGGGGAGCTGTTTTTT.

This clone was detected only once. This chain links TRBV5-5 with TRBJ2-7; 9 bases fit TRBD1. There are 14 residues in the CDR3. Germline CDR1 is SGHKS and CDR2 is YYEKEE (reference sequence). V shed 4 bases and J 6 bases; nucleotides not matched to a gene: 8. CDR3 protein: CASSPWDRESEQYF. The DNA of the CDR3 is TGTGCCAGCAGCCCGTGGGACAGGGAGTCCGAGCAGTACTTC.

This clone has just a few counts. V and J are TRBV7-8 and TRBJ2-3, with 9 bases fitting TRBD2. This CDR3 spans 15 amino acids. V lost 6 bases to trimming and J lost 3 bases; unmatched junction nucleotides: 7. Germline CDR1 reads SGHVS; CDR2 reads FQNEAQ. The CDR3 DNA is TGTGCCAGCAGGGAGGCGGGGGGGCCTACAGATACGCAGTATTTT. Its protein is CASREAGGPTDTQYF. The full variable domain, completed using reference TRBV7-8 and TRBJ2-3, is GAGVSQSPRYKVAKRGQDVALRCDPISGHVSLFWYQQALGQGPEFLTYFQNEAQLDKSGLPSDRFFAERPEGSVSTLKIQRTQQEDSAVYLCASREAGGPTDTQYFGPGTRLTVL.

The J gene is TRBJ2-7, the V gene TRBV10-3; 11 bases line up with TRBD2. The ends lost 6 bases at V and 3 bases at J; junction bases unmatched: 7. Germline V lookup: CDR1 ENHRY, CDR2 SYGVKD. The length of the CDR3 is 15 residues. The CDR3 DNA sequence: TGTGCCATCAGAAGGACTAGCGGGCCCAGCTACGAGCAGTACTTC. Translation gives CAIRRTSGPSYEQYF.

This chain links TRBV6-5 with TRBJ1-5, with D possibly TRBD1 on 5 matching bases. V lost 6 bases and J lost 3, with 15 bases in between. The germline V gene has CDR1 MNHEY and CDR2 SVGAGI. CDR3 length equals 15 residues. DNA of the CDR3: TGTGCCAGCAGCCAGCAGGGACTGCTCAATCAGCCCCAGCATTTT. It codes for CASSQQGLLNQPQHF.

V usage is TRBV5-6 and J usage is TRBJ2-7; TRBD1 might be the D (5 bases). V was trimmed by 2 bases and J by 5 bases, leaving 14 bases between them. The CDR3 sequence is 14 residues long. Looked up from germline, CDR1 is SGHDT and CDR2 is YYEEEE. The CDR3 DNA is TGTGCCAGCAGCTTACGTCAGGGAACCAACGAGCAGTACTTC. It is translated as CASSLRQGTNEQYF.

The chain recombines TRBV28 with TRBJ1-1; 10 nucleotides agree with TRBD1. The V and J ends lost 8 bases and 3 bases, in that order; junction bases with no gene match: 12. The germline V gene has CDR1 MDHEN and CDR2 SYDVKM. The CDR3 runs to 16 residues. As DNA, the CDR3 is TGTGCCAGCCCCTCACTCCTCGGGACAGGGGACACTGAAGCTTTCTTT. Translated, it gives CASPSLLGTGDTEAFF.

The genes are TRBV6-4 and TRBJ1-1; TRBD1 matches at 8 bases. Germline V CDR1 and CDR2: MRHNA, SNTAGT. The V segment lost 6 bases and the J segment 7 bases; nucleotides outside the gene matches: 10. CDR3 size: 14 residues. The CDR3 nucleotides read TGTGCCAGCAGGGCAACCGGGACAGGTCTTGAAGCTTTCTTT. It translates to CASRATGTGLEAFF.